Below are 26 T cell receptor beta chains sequenced from a single sample in a study of Graves' ophthalmopathy and Graves' hyperthyroidism. The TCR beta CDR3 regions underwent amplification from RNA transcripts. An opening RT-PCR round employed HTBI primers and preceded a second-round multiplex PCR. One entry per CDR3 protein results from TCRdb running MiXCR on the multiplex PCR reads. The table shows 500,000 to 800,000 distinct CDR3 sequences, with more than 40% occurring only once. Sequencing was carried out using peripheral blood. The receptor source for this set is an adult man with Graves' ophthalmopathy.

This clonotype has at least ten counts. This chain links TRBV29-1 with TRBJ1-1, with D possibly TRBD1 on 5 matching bases. Between the trimmed V and J ends, which lost 2 bases and 11 bases, there was a span of 12 bases. The CDR3 covers 11 residues. The V gene's germline CDR1 is SQVTM and CDR2 ANQGSEA. As DNA, the CDR3 is TGCAGCGTTGAACGGCAGGGTAAGGCTTTCTTT. This codes for CSVERQGKAFF.

In its sample, this clonotype was seen many times. This chain joins TRBV7-8 and TRBJ1-5, with D possibly TRBD1 on 6 matching bases. This CDR3 has 17 residues. Germline CDR1 reads SGHVS; CDR2 reads FQNEAQ. Deletions cut 1 base from V and 0 bases from J, with 13 bases between. CDR3 sequence: CASSLDRVRNSNQPQHF. DNA for the CDR3: TGTGCCAGCAGCTTAGACAGGGTCAGGAATAGCAATCAGCCCCAGCATTTT.

The J gene is TRBJ1-6, the V gene TRBV10-3; TRBD1 agrees at 11 bases. From germline, CDR1 is ENHRY and CDR2 SYGVKD. The CDR3 contains 14 residues. J lost 16 bases, V lost 2 bases, and 7 bases had no gene match. The CDR3 protein is CAISEGPGQGELHF. The CDR3 DNA reads TGTGCCATCAGTGAGGGGCCGGGACAGGGGGAACTCCACTTT.

This chain joins TRBV15 and TRBJ1-4; no reliable D call. Trimming left V 3 bases short and J 6 bases short, with 14 bases between. Per the germline V gene, CDR1 is LNHNV and CDR2 is YYDKDF (reference sequence). The CDR3 is 15 residues long. The CDR3 reads CATSRVEGGDEKLFF. For the CDR3, the DNA is TGTGCCACCAGCAGGGTGGAAGGCGGGGATGAAAAACTGTTTTTT.

The table lists this clonotype with many counts. The gene calls are TRBV11-2 and TRBJ2-5; 7 bases fit TRBD2. Germline V gene data show CDR1 as SGHAT and CDR2 as FQNNGV. Losses at the gene ends were 5 bases for V and 5 bases for J; bases not matched to a gene: 8. The CDR3 is 14 amino acids. The CDR3, as DNA: TGTGCCAGCAGCGCTCAACTAGCGAGGGAGACCCAGTACTTC. Translated, it gives CASSAQLARETQYF.

Many counts were recorded for this clonotype. This sequence joins TRBV7-6 and TRBJ2-5; TRBD1 matches 8 bases. V was pared by 5 bases and J by 5 bases, with 10 bases of the junction left unmatched. CDR1 is SGHVS and CDR2 is FNYEAQ in the germline V gene. The CDR3 runs 15 residues. CDR3 sequence (DNA): TGTGCCAGCAGCCCCAGGACAGGGAATGGGGAGACCCAGTACTTC. Its translation: CASSPRTGNGETQYF.

The chain has TRBV29-1 and TRBJ2-5, with 7 bases fitting TRBD2. The CDR3 has 14 amino acids. The junction had 4 bases not matched to a gene; V was cut back by 0 bases and J by 3 bases. CDR1 is SQVTM and CDR2 is ANQGSEA in the germline V gene. The CDR3 bases are TGCAGCGTTGAAGAAAAGCGGGGCGAAGAGACCCAGTACTTC. It yields the protein CSVEEKRGEETQYF.

The rearrangement links TRBV20-1 to TRBJ1-4; D gene uncertain. V lost 3 bases to trimming and J lost 8 bases, with 19 bases between them. The CDR3 sequence is 15 residues long. Germline V lookup: CDR1 DFQATT, CDR2 SNEGSKA (reference sequence). The CDR3 loop is CSARAGRLTREKLFF. The DNA of the CDR3 is TGCAGTGCTAGGGCCGGCCGGTTAACGAGGGAAAAACTGTTTTTT.

This clonotype was seen many times. The chain is built from TRBV2 and TRBJ1-5, with D possibly being TRBD1 (6 bases). The ends were cut back, 6 bases at V and 3 bases at J, with 15 bases in the middle. Germline CDR1 reads SNHLY; CDR2 reads FYNNEI. The CDR3 covers 15 residues. CDR3 coding DNA: TGTGCCAGCAGGCCTGGGGGCCCCTCCAATCAGCCCCAGCATTTT. This gives the protein CASRPGGPSNQPQHF.

There are a few counts of this clonotype. V is TRBV10-3 and J is TRBJ1-3; unclear D gene. Germline loops: CDR1 ENHRY, CDR2 SYGVKD. The V end lost 6 bases, the J end lost 0 bases, and 9 bases lay between the germline ends. This CDR3 contains 14 residues. The CDR3 spells CAIRSGSSGNTIYF. The CDR3 nucleotides read TGTGCCATCAGGTCTGGGAGCTCTGGAAACACCATATATTTT.

This clonotype was recorded many times. For the CDR3, the DNA is TGTGCCAGTAGCGCCGGGACAGGGATCTACGAGCAGTACTTC. This sequence encodes CASSAGTGIYEQYF. The gene calls are TRBV19 and TRBJ2-7; 9 bases are shared with TRBD1. CDR1 is LNHDA and CDR2 is SQIVND in the germline V gene (reference sequence). This CDR3 has 14 residues. J lost 3 bases, V lost 6 bases, and 6 bases had no gene match.

This clonotype showed up just a few times. The chain combines TRBV7-8 with TRBJ1-5, with unresolved D. Per the germline V gene, CDR1 is SGHVS and CDR2 is FQNEAQ. Trimming left V 0 bases short and J 4 bases short, with 13 bases between. The CDR3 has 16 residues. The CDR3 nucleotides read TGTGCCAGCAGCTTAGCGCAAGGATTGGTAAATCAGCCCCAGCATTTT. Translating gives CASSLAQGLVNQPQHF.

The V call is TRBV2, the J call TRBJ2-6; 9 bases align to TRBD1. CDR1 SNHLY and CDR2 FYNNEI come from the germline V gene. V shed 6 bases and J 0 bases; nucleotides not matched to a gene: 6. CDR3 size: 17 residues. The CDR3 coding sequence is TGTGCCAGCAGATCCGGGACAGGGTCCTCTGGGGCCAACGTCCTGACTTTC. Translation gives CASRSGTGSSGANVLTF.

A remark on this clonotype: The conserved final phenylalanine or tryptophan is absent from the CDR3, which likely points to a read error. No DNA is shown, since the ends of the CDR3 on it are uncertain; the CDR3 is the one TCRdb lists. The rearrangement uses TRBV2 and TRBJ1-3. The CDR3 spans 11 amino acids, including both terminal residues. Germline V CDR1 and CDR2: SNHLY, FYNNEI. CDR3 in amino acids: CASSAGGGVNT.

The V gene is TRBV25-1, the J gene TRBJ1-1; TRBD1 is a possible D gene (5 bases). CDR1 and CDR2 from the germline V gene are MGHDK and SYGVNS. This CDR3 is built from 14 residues. Trimming left V 7 bases short and J 4 bases short, with 16 bases between. As DNA, the CDR3 is TGTGCCAGCACTATCGACCCAGGGAGCACTGAAGCTTTCTTT. Translation gives CASTIDPGSTEAFF.

The rearrangement uses TRBV7-6 and TRBJ1-2, with TRBD1 matching over 8 bases. Germline CDR1 SGHVS, CDR2 FNYEAQ. CDR3 length: 16 amino acids. With 0 bases clipped from V and 4 bases from J, the junction kept 7 bases outside the gene matches. CDR3 coding DNA: TGTGCCAGCAGCTTAGCGCCAGACAGGGGAGGCTATGGCTACACCTTC. This sequence encodes CASSLAPDRGGYGYTF.

This clonotype was counted many times. This chain joins TRBV25-1 and TRBJ1-4; D unresolved. The germline V gene has CDR1 MGHDK and CDR2 SYGVNS. V lost 3 bases and J lost 8, with 7 bases in between. This CDR3 has 12 amino acids. The CDR3 DNA follows: TGTGCCAGCAGTGAGCCTGGGGAAAAACTGTTTTTT. Its translation: CASSEPGEKLFF.

The table lists this clonotype with many counts. The V gene is TRBV6-1, the J gene TRBJ1-5; 9 bases fit TRBD1. The CDR3 contains 14 residues. Germline lookup yields CDR1 MNHNS and CDR2 SASEGT. The junction had 1 base not matched to a gene; V was cut back by 2 bases and J by 5 bases. CDR3 coding DNA: TGTGCCAGCAGTGAAAACAGGGGGCATCAGCCCCAGCATTTT. Translating it yields CASSENRGHQPQHF.

In its sample, this clonotype was seen many times. The chain employs TRBV2 and TRBJ2-7; D is possibly TRBD1 (6 bases). Trimming left V 6 bases short and J 4 bases short, with 13 bases between. Germline CDR1 SNHLY, CDR2 FYNNEI. The CDR3 is made up of 13 amino acids. DNA of the CDR3: TGTGCCAGCAGGTCCGGGACACGATACGAGCAGTACTTC. Translated: CASRSGTRYEQYF. The full variable domain, with the rest looked up from reference TRBV2 and TRBJ2-7, is EPEVTQTPSHQVTQMGQEVILRCVPISNHLYFYWYRQILGQKVEFLVSFYNNEISEKSEIFDDQFSVERPDGSNFTLKIRSTKLEDSAMYFCASRSGTRYEQYFGPGTRLTVT.

There are many counts of this clonotype. The chain is built from TRBV9 and TRBJ1-2, with D hard to call. The CDR3 runs 12 residues. Germline CDR1 reads SGDLS; CDR2 reads YYNGEE. The germline V and J ends were trimmed by 3 bases and 8 bases, with 11 bases remaining between them. The CDR3 sequence: CASSGTPSGYTF. CDR3 coding DNA: TGTGCCAGCAGCGGGACTCCGTCCGGCTACACCTTC.

On this clonotype itself: A much larger clone differs from this one at a single base, so this may be a read error. The V gene is TRBV7-2, the J gene TRBJ1-2; no firm D call. The CDR3 covers 13 residues. V was pared by 1 base and J by 7 bases, with 10 bases between. Per the germline V gene, CDR1 is SGHTA and CDR2 is FQGNSA. The CDR3 loop is CASSLGRDPGYTF. The CDR3 bases are TGTGCCAGCAGCTTAGGGAGGGATCCTGGCTACACCTTC.

This CDR3 is CASSPALAGNEQYF. CDR3 DNA: TGCGCCAGCAGCCCCGCCCTAGCGGGAAACGAGCAGTACTTC. The genes are TRBV5-1 and TRBJ2-7; 9 positions match TRBD2. The V gene's germline CDR1 is SGHRS and CDR2 YFSETQ. V shed 4 bases and J 5 bases; nucleotides not matched to a gene: 7. The CDR3 loop spans 14 amino acids.

This clonotype has ten or more counts. The rearrangement uses TRBV16 and TRBJ1-2, with TRBD1 matching 8 bases. J was trimmed by 8 bases and V by 0 bases; bases with no gene match: 8. The CDR3 is made up of 15 amino acids. Germline values: CDR1 KGHSY, CDR2 FQNENV. CDR3 region: CASSQSGTGPFGYTF. The CDR3 region has the DNA TGTGCCAGCAGCCAATCGGGGACAGGCCCATTCGGCTACACCTTC.

CDR3 protein: CASSQDRRGGIHEQYF. In DNA, the CDR3 is TGCGCCAGCAGCCAAGATCGGCGGGGGGGCATCCACGAGCAGTACTTC. The chain is built from TRBV4-1 and TRBJ2-7, with 9 bases identical to TRBD2. This CDR3 has 16 residues. V shed 0 bases and J 5 bases; nucleotides not matched to a gene: 8. CDR1 MGHRA and CDR2 YSYEKL come from the germline V gene.

Details on this clonotype: A read error may explain this, as a much larger clone is one base away. CDR3 amino acids: CANSTRTGARETQYF. CDR3 bases: TGTGCCAACAGCACAAGGACAGGGGCCCGGGAGACCCAGTACTTC. This sequence joins TRBV11-2 and TRBJ2-5, with 9 bases lining up with TRBD1. From germline, CDR1 is SGHAT and CDR2 FQNNGV. The CDR3 totals 15 residues.

This clonotype was seen at least ten times. The chain links TRBV19 to TRBJ2-7, with D possibly being TRBD1 (5 bases). This CDR3 comprises 13 residues. V was clipped by 7 bases and J by 3 bases, with 13 bases between them. Germline lookup yields CDR1 LNHDA and CDR2 SQIVND (reference sequence). The CDR3 DNA reads TGTGCCAGTAACCAGAAGCAGGGCTACGAGCAGTACTTC. The encoded protein is CASNQKQGYEQYF.